One and the same sample provided the 17 T cell receptor beta chains below, sequenced in a study of T-cell reconstitution after alpha-beta-depleted transplantation in children. Molecular barcoding with unique molecular identifiers was used for the TCRbeta library. MiXCR, run by TCRdb on the PCR reads, gives a single entry per CDR3 protein. The sample has 300,000 or so distinct CDR3 sequences; roughly 21% are singletons. This material consisted of PBMCs, mostly from graft donor cells, taken 180 days after TCRalphabeta/CD19-depleted stem cell transplant. All receptors derive from a male patient aged 10-17 years who had a stem cell transplant for acute lymphoblastic leukemia, so the T cells may come from the graft donor.

This clonotype appeared a few times. The rearrangement uses TRBV5-5 and TRBJ2-3, with 9 bases fitting TRBD1. The CDR3 sequence is 18 residues long. With 3 bases clipped from V and 4 bases from J, the junction kept 15 bases outside the gene matches. Germline V CDR1 and CDR2: SGHKS, YYEKEE (reference sequence). CDR3 sequence: CASSSRFQDRGMSDTQYF. The CDR3 DNA reads TGTGCCAGCAGCTCGAGATTCCAGGACAGGGGTATGTCAGATACGCAGTATTTT.

V is TRBV24-1 and J is TRBJ2-1, with D possibly being TRBD1 (7 bases). Per germline, CDR1 KGHDR and CDR2 SFDVKD. The CDR3 has 16 residues. V was trimmed by 2 bases and J by 6 bases, leaving 16 bases between them. CDR3 bases: TGTGCCACCAGTGATTCGACAGGGAGGCACGGCAATGAGCAGTTCTTC. Its translation: CATSDSTGRHGNEQFF.

This clonotype was picked up a small number of times. Written as DNA, the CDR3 is TGTGCCACCAGCAGAGCGAGACAGGGGGCGTTGAAGACCCAGTACTTC. Translation: CATSRARQGALKTQYF. The V gene is TRBV15, the J gene TRBJ2-5; 10 bases match TRBD1. Looked up from germline, CDR1 is LNHNV and CDR2 is YYDKDF (reference sequence). J was trimmed by 6 bases and V by 1 base; bases with no gene match: 8. The CDR3 contains 16 residues. The complete variable domain, with remaining parts taken from reference TRBV15 and TRBJ2-5, reads DAMVIQNPRYQVTQFGKPVTLSCSQTLNHNVMYWYQQKSSQAPKLLFHYYDKDFNNEADTPDNFQSRRPNTSFCFLDIRSPGLGDTAMYLCATSRARQGALKTQYFGPGTRLLVL.

This clonotype was seen a few times. The chain joins TRBV7-3 to TRBJ2-3; the match to TRBD2 covers 10 bases. CDR1 is SGHTA and CDR2 is FQGTGA in the germline V gene. The CDR3 has 17 residues. V shed 0 bases and J 4 bases; nucleotides not matched to a gene: 7. The chain's CDR3 is CASSLTTASGSADTQYF. The CDR3 nucleotides are TGTGCCAGCAGCTTAACGACGGCTAGCGGGAGCGCAGATACGCAGTATTTT. Filled out from reference TRBV7-3 and TRBJ2-3, the complete variable domain reads GAGVSQTPSNKVTEKGKYVELRCDPISGHTALYWYRQSLGQGPEFLIYFQGTGAADDSGLPNDRFFAVRPEGSVSTLKIQRTERGDSAVYLCASSLTTASGSADTQYFGPGTRLTVL.

This clonotype turned up a few times. The rearrangement joins TRBV18 to TRBJ2-7; 7 nucleotides agree with TRBD1. There are 15 residues in the CDR3. Germline CDR1 and CDR2: KGHSH and LQKENI. V trimming: 2 bases; J trimming: 3 bases; junction bases outside the gene matches: 7. CDR3 in amino acids: CASSPDRDSVYEQYF. Here the CDR3 DNA reads TGTGCCAGCTCACCAGACAGGGATTCAGTCTACGAGCAGTACTTC.

The chain joins TRBV7-6 to TRBJ2-1; perhaps TRBD2 as D (5 bases). There are 13 residues in the CDR3. V was pared by 5 bases and J by 6 bases, with 11 bases between. CDR1 SGHVS and CDR2 FNYEAQ come from the germline V gene. The CDR3: CASSRTEFNEQFF. CDR3 in DNA: TGTGCCAGCAGCCGGACTGAATTCAATGAGCAGTTCTTC.

J is TRBJ2-7 and V is TRBV5-1; maybe TRBD1 (5 bases). The germline V and J ends were trimmed by 2 bases and 3 bases, with 15 bases remaining between them. This CDR3 is built from 15 residues. Germline loops: CDR1 SGHRS, CDR2 YFSETQ. This CDR3 reads CASSFQGRGNYEQYF. DNA of the CDR3: TGCGCCAGCAGCTTCCAGGGTAGAGGTAACTACGAGCAGTACTTC.

This clonotype was detected a few times. This chain uses TRBV20-1 with TRBJ2-5; D remains ambiguous. Germline V gene sequence: CDR1 DFQATT, CDR2 SNEGSKA (reference sequence). The germline V and J ends were trimmed by 3 bases and 4 bases, with 6 bases remaining between them. The CDR3 extends over 11 amino acids. The CDR3 DNA reads TGCAGTGCTAGTACGCGAGAGACCCAGTACTTC. It specifies CSASTRETQYF.

The CDR3 spells CASSFHLRGWTQYF. The DNA for the CDR3 is TGTGCCAGCAGCTTCCACCTTAGGGGATGGACCCAGTACTTC. V usage is TRBV5-5 and J usage is TRBJ2-5; tentative D call: TRBD1 (5 bases). V lost 2 bases to trimming and J lost 7 bases, with 15 bases between them. CDR1 and CDR2 (germline): SGHKS, YYEKEE (reference sequence). CDR3 length: 14 residues.

This clonotype was recorded many times. The chain employs TRBV20-1 and TRBJ2-7; 10 nucleotides align to TRBD2. CDR1 is DFQATT, CDR2 SNEGSKA, per germline (reference sequence). V shed 6 bases and J 3 bases; nucleotides not matched to a gene: 8. The CDR3 has 14 residues. This CDR3 reads CSADAGTSDYEQYF. The CDR3 DNA reads as TGCAGTGCAGATGCCGGGACTAGCGACTACGAGCAGTACTTC.

The rearrangement uses TRBV3-1 and TRBJ2-7; D is unresolved. The ends were cut back, 0 bases at V and 2 bases at J, with 2 bases in the middle. Germline V gives CDR1 LGHDT, CDR2 YNNKEL (reference sequence). The CDR3 extends over 12 amino acids. This CDR3 is CASSQEAYEQYF. CDR3 DNA: TGTGCCAGCAGCCAAGAGGCCTACGAGCAGTACTTC.

The chain couples TRBV21-1 to TRBJ1-3; whether TRBD1, the table's D call, matches the DNA was not checked. TRBV21-1 represents a pseudogene. This CDR3 comprises 13 residues. CDR3 loop: CASSLGGRNTIYF. DNA of the CDR3: TGTGCCAGCTCATTAGGGGGAAGAAACACCATATATTTT.

CDR3 nucleotides: TGCAGCGTTGGAGGGGGGACTGGGGCCAACGTCCTGACTTTC. It encodes CSVGGGTGANVLTF. The rearrangement links TRBV29-1 to TRBJ2-6; D possibly matches TRBD1 or TRBD2 (6 bases each). The CDR3 has 14 amino acids. The germline V gene has CDR1 SQVTM and CDR2 ANQGSEA. Trimming took off 4 bases at V and 2 bases at J, with 9 bases between the two ends. Supplemented by reference TRBV29-1 and TRBJ2-6, the full variable domain reads SAVISQKPSRDICQRGTSLTIQCQVDSQVTMMFWYRQQPGQSLTLIATANQGSEATYESGFVIDKFPISRPNLTFSTLTVSNMSPEDSSIYLCSVGGGTGANVLTFGAGSRLTVL.

The chain carries TRBV27 and TRBJ2-7, with 8 bases fitting TRBD2. The CDR3 runs 14 residues. Trimming took 6 bases from V and 3 from J; bases not matched to a gene: 7. Germline values: CDR1 MNHEY, CDR2 SMNVEV (reference sequence). DNA for the CDR3: TGTGCCAGCAGCCTCGGGAGGGCGCTCTACGAGCAGTACTTC. Protein sequence: CASSLGRALYEQYF.

This clonotype was observed a few times. This chain connects TRBV12-3 or TRBV12-4 to TRBJ2-7; TRBD2 agrees at 11 bases. There are 15 residues in the CDR3. The J segment lost 1 base and the V segment lost 5 bases, leaving 4 bases of the junction unmatched. The CDR3 DNA follows: TGTGCCAGCAGTCTTAGCGGGAGGGCTTCCTACGAGCAGTACTTC. Residues: CASSLSGRASYEQYF.

The gene calls are TRBV20-1 and TRBJ2-2, with 8 bases fitting TRBD1. Looked up from germline, CDR1 is DFQATT and CDR2 is SNEGSKA (reference sequence). The CDR3 sequence is 13 residues long. Trimming removed 5 bases from V and 8 bases from J; junction bases left unmatched: 7. CDR3 residues: CSAFGQGRGELFF. CDR3 nucleotides: TGCAGTGCTTTCGGACAGGGAAGGGGGGAGCTGTTTTTT.

This sequence joins TRBV5-1 and TRBJ1-4; 7 nucleotides align to TRBD1. The germline V gene has CDR1 SGHRS and CDR2 YFSETQ. V gave up 0 bases and J gave up 4 bases; unmatched junction bases: 6. The CDR3 runs to 16 residues. CDR3 residues: CASSLDGDSLNEKLFF. Here the CDR3 DNA reads TGCGCCAGCAGCTTGGACGGGGACAGTCTTAATGAAAAACTGTTTTTT.